This T cell receptor (beta chain) was profiled in a study of cytomegalovirus exposure and HLA in healthy donors. V shed 4 bases and J shed 8 bases, with 17 bases lying between them. The CDR3 is 14 residues long. Germline V gives CDR1 WSHSY, CDR2 SAAADI. It was with 60 Vbeta and 13 Jbeta primers that the PCR ran. This table comes from immunoSEQ multiplex PCR, and its TCRdb copy is limited to in-frame clones, with some not included. Among some 190,000 clones, approximately 87% were seen once, and the ten largest hold 1% to 1.5%. The chain carries TRBV10-2 and TRBJ1-1; no clear D. Specimen: PBMCs. This sequence was found in a man between 25 and 39 years old in good health and CMV-seronegative. The CDR3 here is CASSGSPAVLEAFF. The CDR3 DNA reads as TGCGCCAGCAGTGGGTCCCCCGCGGTTTTGGAAGCTTTCTTT.